Listed here is a single TCR beta chain. Its antigen is unknown. With 6 bases removed from V and 10 bases from J, the gap between germline ends came to 13 bases. This CDR3 is built from 12 residues. Primed by a sample-barcoded 5' primer and a J-beta primer mix, a second PCR proceeded for about 6 to 11 cycles. Every single cDNA molecule received a tag from a template-switch adaptor with 12 random nucleotides. In TCRdb, the 5' RACE reads were re-called with MiXCR into one record per CDR3 protein. Altogether around 1.1 million distinct CDR3 sequences are present, about two fifths being singletons, with the ten largest covering roughly 13%. The data belong to a study of blood T cells in healthy people across ages. Findings and limits, study-wide: Across the age range, TCR beta diversity per million T cells fell in a roughly linear way.

The rearrangement joins TRBV12-3 or TRBV12-4 to TRBJ2-4; no clear D gene. This clonotype was obtained from a man aged 18 to 35 in good health. Sequenced material: blood. This chain's CDR3 is CASSFTAAIQYF. CDR3 coding DNA: TGTGCCAGCAGCTTTACGGCTGCAATTCAGTACTTC.